This T cell receptor beta chain was documented in a study of T cells after yellow fever vaccination. Study results and caveats: In post-booster samples, most primary-vaccination clones reappeared (approximately 96% CD4, about 90% CD8).

This clonotype occurred many times. As yet, its antigen is unknown. MiXCR, applied by TCRdb to the 5' RACE reads, yields one record per CDR3 protein. The profile shows about 200,000 distinct CDR3 sequences, less than 3.5% of them singletons. Germline V lookup: CDR1 SGHTA, CDR2 FQGNSA. This CDR3 region has 14 residues. Trimming stripped 8 bases from V and 4 bases from J, with 17 bases between. This TCR was recovered from a man aged 18-30 years who received the YFV17D yellow fever vaccine. This sequence joins TRBV7-2 and TRBJ1-1; D is possibly TRBD1 (5 bases). Here the sequenced sample was CD4+ T cells sorted from PBMCs, taken 10 days after the yellow fever booster vaccination. Here the CDR3 DNA reads TGTGCCAGCGAGTGGTTCGCAGGGAGCACTGAAGCTTTCTTT. The encoded protein is CASEWFAGSTEAFF. The full variable domain, with the rest looked up from reference TRBV7-2 and TRBJ1-1, is GAGVSQSPSNKVTEKGKDVELRCDPISGHTALYWYRQSLGQGLEFLIYFQGNSAPDKSGLPSDRFSAERTGGSVSTLTIQRTQQEDSAVYLCASEWFAGSTEAFFGQGTRLTVV.